This is a list of T cell receptor beta chains from one sample in a study of T cell responses to AZD1222 COVID-19 vaccine. This table comes from immunoSEQ multiplex PCR, and its TCRdb copy is limited to in-frame clones, with some not included. Here the sample spans around 160,000 clones, 75% to 85% being singletons. The sample in question was peripheral blood, obtained on day 0 of MenACWY control vaccination. The source is an adult in good health. CDR3s include the opening cysteine and the closing phenylalanine or tryptophan. Fields, in order: D gene, J gene, clone size, V gene, CDR3 protein, CDR3 DNA. A D gene is named only where the DNA matches it firmly. Only part of the rows carry a size: once, few, many, or a class if the clone is expanded.

D gene: TRBD2; J gene: TRBJ2-1; clone size: .; V gene: TRBV14; CDR3 protein: CASSQDVRSGLYNEQFF; CDR3 DNA: TGTGCCAGCAGCCAAGATGTTCGTAGCGGGCTATACAATGAGCAGTTCTTC
D gene: .; J gene: TRBJ2-5; clone size: .; V gene: TRBV18; CDR3 protein: CASSPNGGQETQYF; CDR3 DNA: TGTGCCAGCTCACCAAACGGTGGCCAAGAGACCCAGTACTTC
D gene: .; J gene: TRBJ1-1; clone size: .; V gene: TRBV10-3; CDR3 protein: CAISETGLGNTEAFF; CDR3 DNA: TGTGCCATCAGTGAGACCGGTTTGGGGAACACTGAAGCTTTCTTT
D gene: TRBD1; J gene: TRBJ1-6; clone size: few; V gene: TRBV7-9; CDR3 protein: CASSSGQGFYNSPLHF; CDR3 DNA: TGTGCCAGCAGCTCGGGACAGGGGTTTTATAATTCACCCCTCCACTTT
D gene: .; J gene: TRBJ2-5; clone size: .; V gene: TRBV29-1; CDR3 protein: CSVSSDTQETQYF; CDR3 DNA: TGCAGCGTTAGTAGTGACACACAAGAGACCCAGTACTTC
D gene: .; J gene: TRBJ1-5; clone size: .; V gene: TRBV18; CDR3 protein: CASSPPDGHQPQHF; CDR3 DNA: TGTGCCAGCTCACCACCAGACGGACATCAGCCCCAGCATTTT
D gene: .; J gene: TRBJ1-4; clone size: .; V gene: TRBV6-5; CDR3 protein: CASSSLAGGGQKLFF; CDR3 DNA: TGTGCCAGCAGTTCACTCGCGGGGGGGGGACAAAAACTGTTTTTT
D gene: .; J gene: TRBJ2-2; clone size: .; V gene: TRBV5-1; CDR3 protein: CASAMGERTGELFF; CDR3 DNA: TGCGCCAGCGCTATGGGGGAGCGCACCGGGGAGCTGTTTTTT
D gene: .; J gene: TRBJ1-1; clone size: .; V gene: TRBV11-2; CDR3 protein: CASSLTGLNTEAFF; CDR3 DNA: TGTGCCAGCAGCTTAACAGGGTTGAACACTGAAGCTTTCTTT
D gene: TRBD1; J gene: TRBJ1-2; clone size: .; V gene: TRBV7-9; CDR3 protein: CASSSQTGGLVYGYTF; CDR3 DNA: TGTGCCAGCAGCTCGCAGACAGGGGGCTTGGTCTATGGCTACACCTTC
D gene: .; J gene: TRBJ2-6; clone size: once; V gene: TRBV7-3; CDR3 protein: CASSFPGHIISGANVLTF; CDR3 DNA: TGTGCCAGCAGCTTCCCGGGCCACATTATCTCTGGGGCCAACGTCCTGACTTTC
D gene: .; J gene: TRBJ2-4; clone size: once; V gene: TRBV18; CDR3 protein: CASSPRGNIQYF; CDR3 DNA: TGTGCCAGCTCACCGCGCGGAAACATTCAGTACTTC
D gene: TRBD1; J gene: TRBJ2-4; clone size: many; V gene: TRBV6-5; CDR3 protein: CASQEQGEAKNIQYF; CDR3 DNA: TGTGCCAGCCAGGAACAGGGGGAGGCCAAAAACATTCAGTACTTC
D gene: .; J gene: TRBJ1-1; clone size: once; V gene: TRBV15; CDR3 protein: CATSRGGVQGTEAFF; CDR3 DNA: TGTGCCACCAGCAGAGGGGGGGTGCAGGGCACTGAAGCTTTCTTT
D gene: TRBD1; J gene: TRBJ2-1; clone size: .; V gene: TRBV19; CDR3 protein: CASRDSIDSYNEQFF; CDR3 DNA: TGTGCCAGCAGGGACAGCATAGACTCCTACAATGAGCAGTTCTTC
D gene: TRBD1; J gene: TRBJ2-1; clone size: .; V gene: TRBV2; CDR3 protein: CASSGGQGAIRYEQFF; CDR3 DNA: TGTGCCAGCAGTGGGGGACAGGGGGCTATTAGATATGAGCAGTTCTTC
D gene: .; J gene: TRBJ1-1; clone size: .; V gene: TRBV7-9; CDR3 protein: CASRARDSLNTEAFF; CDR3 DNA: TGTGCCAGCAGAGCGAGAGACAGCCTTAACACTGAAGCTTTCTTT
D gene: .; J gene: TRBJ2-3; clone size: .; V gene: TRBV4-1; CDR3 protein: CASTPVGGQGVDTQYF; CDR3 DNA: TGCGCCAGCACCCCCGTAGGCGGGCAGGGAGTAGATACGCAGTATTTT
D gene: .; J gene: TRBJ2-3; clone size: .; V gene: TRBV3-1/TRBV3-2; CDR3 protein: CASSQEGGADYRVDTQYF; CDR3 DNA: TGTGCCAGCAGCCAAGAAGGAGGGGCGGACTACCGTGTAGATACGCAGTATTTT
D gene: .; J gene: TRBJ1-2; clone size: .; V gene: TRBV3-1/TRBV3-2; CDR3 protein: CASSQPRWEGHTF; CDR3 DNA: TGTGCCAGCAGCCAACCTCGATGGGAAGGCCACACCTTC
D gene: .; J gene: TRBJ1-4; clone size: .; V gene: TRBV29-1; CDR3 protein: CSVSGVSPGPLNEKLFF; CDR3 DNA: TGCAGCGTTTCCGGAGTATCCCCAGGGCCCCTTAATGAAAAACTGTTTTTT
D gene: .; J gene: TRBJ2-7; clone size: .; V gene: TRBV18; CDR3 protein: CASSPRPGSYEQYF; CDR3 DNA: TGTGCCAGCTCACCAAGGCCAGGGAGCTACGAGCAGTACTTC
D gene: .; J gene: TRBJ1-3; clone size: .; V gene: TRBV25-1; CDR3 protein: CASSEFGTQTGNTIYF; CDR3 DNA: TGTGCCAGCAGTGAATTTGGGACTCAAACTGGAAACACCATATATTTT